This T cell receptor (beta chain) was sequenced during a study of T cell repertoires in cytomegalovirus infection. Study information: From public TCR beta signatures came an indication of both CMV infection and matching HLA type. Regarding the study as a whole: Across the ex vivo response, the dominant clonotypes were HLA-C-restricted CMV-specific TCR beta clonotypes.

Note on this clonotype: As yet, its antigen is unknown.

From the reads, TCRdb called clonotypes with MiXCR, one entry per CDR3 protein. The sample contains 85,000 to 130,000 distinct CDR3 sequences, around a quarter of which appear only once. The CDR3 runs to 15 residues. V shed 6 bases and J shed 1 base, with 13 bases lying between them. Sequencing was done on a sample of CD8+ T cells from PBMCs. V is TRBV12-3 or TRBV12-4 and J is TRBJ2-4; D remains unclear. This TCR came from a human donor in good health (CMV status not recorded). Some clones in this sample may be carry-over from other donors' samples. CDR3 nucleotides: TGTGCCAGCAGCTCGCGGCCTACGGCCAAAAACATTCAGTACTTC. Protein: CASSSRPTAKNIQYF.